These 27 T cell receptor beta chains were all obtained from the same sample, sequenced in a study of human T cells and chemical hapten exposure. TCRdb re-analysed the RACE reads in MiXCR, keeping a single row per CDR3 protein. The data hold 150,000 to 200,000 distinct CDR3 sequences, with roughly 14% observed a single time. As to time point: patch test 1, 2 weeks after DPC sensitization. As for treatment: therapeutic diphenylcyclopropenone sensitization with weekly scalp DPC. The source material was whole blood, sampled in connection with sensitization to the hapten diphenylcyclopropenone (DPC). These receptors were collected from a woman between 25 and 40 years old with alopecia areata. Some clones in this sample may be carry-over from other donors' samples.

This chain joins TRBV7-9 and TRBJ1-1; 9 positions match TRBD1. The CDR3 contains 14 residues. Trimming cost V 5 bases and J 5 bases; bases outside gene matches: 6. Germline loops: CDR1 SEHNR, CDR2 FQNEAQ (reference sequence). The CDR3 nucleotides are TGTGCCAGCAGCGAACAGGGGGCACGGACTGAAGCTTTCTTT. Protein: CASSEQGARTEAFF. Supplemented by reference TRBV7-9 and TRBJ1-1, the full variable domain reads DTGVSQNPRHKITKRGQNVTFRCDPISEHNRLYWYRQTLGQGPEFLTYFQNEAQLEKSRLLSDRFSAERPKGSFSTLEIQRTEQGDSAMYLCASSEQGARTEAFFGQGTRLTVV.

In this sample, this clonotype turned up a few times. The chain couples TRBV6-6 to TRBJ2-6, with TRBD1 identical over 9 bases. Germline V gives CDR1 MNHNY, CDR2 SVGAGI (reference sequence). This CDR3 comprises 19 residues. V trimming: 3 bases; J trimming: 2 bases; junction bases outside the gene matches: 11. DNA of the CDR3: TGTGCCAGCAGTTATCCCAACAGGGGGCTAAGCCCTGGGGCCAACGTCCTGACTTTC. This sequence encodes CASSYPNRGLSPGANVLTF.

Ten or more counts support this clonotype. The chain links TRBV29-1 to TRBJ2-5; tentative D call: TRBD2 (5 bases). The CDR3 is made up of 14 amino acids. Between the trimmed V and J ends, which lost 3 bases and 2 bases, there was a span of 13 bases. Germline loops: CDR1 SQVTM, CDR2 ANQGSEA. DNA of the CDR3: TGCAGCGTTGATTGGGCTAGCTGGCAAGAGACCCAGTACTTC. It is translated as CSVDWASWQETQYF. The full variable domain, completed using reference TRBV29-1 and TRBJ2-5, is SAVISQKPSRDICQRGTSLTIQCQVDSQVTMMFWYRQQPGQSLTLIATANQGSEATYESGFVIDKFPISRPNLTFSTLTVSNMSPEDSSIYLCSVDWASWQETQYFGPGTRLLVL.

The chain joins TRBV6-5 to TRBJ1-5, with D perhaps TRBD1 (5 bases). The length of the CDR3 is 15 residues. V shed 6 bases and J shed 0 bases, with 12 bases lying between them. Germline V gene lookup returns CDR1 MNHEY and CDR2 SVGAGI. The CDR3 sequence: CASRIREYSNQPQHF. The CDR3 DNA sequence: TGTGCCAGCAGAATCAGGGAATATAGCAATCAGCCCCAGCATTTT.

This clonotype showed up just a few times. The J gene is TRBJ2-2, the V gene TRBV10-3; the D call may be TRBD1 or TRBD2 (5 bases each). CDR1 ENHRY and CDR2 SYGVKD come from the germline V gene. V lost 3 bases to trimming and J lost 2 bases, with 13 bases between them. The CDR3 is 16 amino acids. Here the CDR3 DNA reads TGTGCCATCAGTGACCGGGACGGAATAAACACCGGGGAGCTGTTTTTT. Its translation: CAISDRDGINTGELFF.

This clonotype was found many times. The chain has TRBV29-1 and TRBJ1-2; D is ambiguous. This CDR3 region has 12 residues. Trimming stripped 7 bases from V and 5 bases from J, with 14 bases between. Germline CDR1 SQVTM, CDR2 ANQGSEA. The CDR3 bases are TGCAGCGCATCGGGAGACTTATATGGCTACACCTTC. It specifies CSASGDLYGYTF.

The chain recombines TRBV27 with TRBJ2-7; TRBD1 is a possible D gene (5 bases). From germline, CDR1 is MNHEY and CDR2 SMNVEV (reference sequence). This CDR3 comprises 13 residues. V lost 3 bases and J lost 2, with 8 bases in between. The DNA for the CDR3 is TGTGCCAGCAGTTTCAGGGAAACCTACGAGCAGTACTTC. This sequence encodes CASSFRETYEQYF.

This clonotype was detected only a few times. The chain combines TRBV6-6 with TRBJ1-6; 8 bases agree with TRBD1. Germline V lookup: CDR1 MNHNY, CDR2 SVGAGI (reference sequence). The CDR3 has 14 amino acids. V was clipped by 6 bases and J by 11 bases; unmatched bases: 9. The CDR3 DNA is TGTGCCAGCAGCTCCGACCAGGGGGCTCCACCCCTCCACTTT. This sequence encodes CASSSDQGAPPLHF.

The CDR3 sequence: CAIRGQENTEAFF. CDR3 DNA sequence: TGTGCCATCAGAGGACAGGAGAACACTGAAGCTTTCTTT. V is TRBV10-3 and J is TRBJ1-1; 7 positions match TRBD1. Unmatched junction bases numbered 2, after V lost 6 bases and J lost 1 base. CDR1 and CDR2 from the germline V gene are ENHRY and SYGVKD. The CDR3 loop spans 13 amino acids.

This clonotype occurred a few times. The chain combines TRBV7-9 with TRBJ1-2; D gene ambiguous. The germline gives CDR1 SEHNR, CDR2 FQNEAQ (reference sequence). The CDR3 loop spans 13 amino acids. V lost 2 bases to trimming and J lost 6 bases, with 10 bases between them. CDR3: CASSLQEQNGYTF. For the CDR3, the DNA is TGTGCCAGCAGCTTACAGGAGCAGAATGGCTACACCTTC. Using reference TRBV7-9 and TRBJ1-2 for the parts outside the CDR3, the full variable domain is DTGVSQNPRHKITKRGQNVTFRCDPISEHNRLYWYRQTLGQGPEFLTYFQNEAQLEKSRLLSDRFSAERPKGSFSTLEIQRTEQGDSAMYLCASSLQEQNGYTFGSGTRLTVV.

The chain is built from TRBV20-1 and TRBJ1-5, with D perhaps TRBD1 (5 bases). V was cut by 5 bases and J by 4 bases, with 12 bases left in between. The CDR3 has 13 amino acids. CDR1 and CDR2 (germline): DFQATT, SNEGSKA (reference sequence). CDR3 coding DNA: TGCAGTGCTGCCCGGGACGGGAATCAGCCCCAGCATTTT. Translated, it gives CSAARDGNQPQHF.

In this sample, this clonotype turned up a few times. This chain's CDR3 is CASSSGTGIYEQYF. DNA for the CDR3: TGCGCCAGCAGCTCCGGGACAGGGATCTACGAGCAGTACTTC. This sequence joins TRBV5-1 and TRBJ2-7; TRBD1 agrees at 9 bases. The CDR3 totals 14 residues. The V gene end was trimmed by 3 bases and the J gene end by 3 bases; junction bases not matched to a gene: 4. Germline-derived CDR1 and CDR2 are SGHRS and YFSETQ.

The chain uses TRBV11-2 and TRBJ2-5; TRBD1 is a possible D gene (6 bases). With 6 bases removed from V and 1 base from J, the gap between germline ends came to 9 bases. From germline, CDR1 is SGHAT and CDR2 FQNNGV. CDR3 size: 13 residues. The CDR3 loop is CASRGTSQETQYF. Here the CDR3 DNA reads TGTGCCAGCAGGGGGACATCCCAAGAGACCCAGTACTTC.

Only a few counts were recorded for this clonotype. DNA of the CDR3: TGTGCCAGCACCCGGGGGGGCGGGGAGCTGTTTTTT. Translated, it gives CASTRGGGELFF. The chain employs TRBV6-5 and TRBJ2-2, with 8 positions matching TRBD2. Germline V CDR1 and CDR2: MNHEY, SVGAGI. The junction had 2 bases not matched to a gene; V was cut back by 7 bases and J by 7 bases. The CDR3 spans 12 residues.

The table lists this clonotype with a few counts. The chain has TRBV7-2 and TRBJ2-5; D ambiguous. Germline-derived CDR1 and CDR2 are SGHTA and FQGNSA. The CDR3 extends over 14 amino acids. Trimming pared 1 base from V and 1 base from J, leaving 7 bases between. The CDR3 spells CASSLVSIQETQYF. The CDR3, as DNA: TGTGCCAGCAGCTTAGTGTCGATCCAAGAGACCCAGTACTTC.

This clonotype was counted between two and nine times. V usage is TRBV6-5 and J usage is TRBJ1-3; D possibly corresponds to TRBD1 (6 bases). V lost 0 bases and J lost 2, with 11 bases in between. The CDR3 covers 16 residues. CDR1 MNHEY and CDR2 SVGAGI come from the germline V gene. The CDR3 DNA reads TGTGCCAGCAGTTACTCGGACAGTCTTCCTGGAAACACCATATATTTT. Residues: CASSYSDSLPGNTIYF.

This clonotype was seen ten or more times. V gene TRBV28 combines with J gene TRBJ2-7, with D unclear. The V and J ends lost 7 bases and 6 bases respectively, with 10 bases between them. Germline lookup yields CDR1 MDHEN and CDR2 SYDVKM. CDR3 length: 11 residues. Written as DNA, the CDR3 is TGTGCCAGCAACCGCTTTCGCGAGCAGTACTTC. This sequence encodes CASNRFREQYF.

The chain is built from TRBV5-4 and TRBJ2-7; tentatively, D is TRBD2 (5 bases). Per the germline V gene, CDR1 is SGHNT and CDR2 is YYREEE (reference sequence). This CDR3 region has 15 residues. V shed 0 bases and J shed 0 bases, with 10 bases lying between them. The DNA for the CDR3 is TGTGCCAGCAGCTTGGGGGCCGGGATCTCCTACGAGCAGTACTTC. This codes for CASSLGAGISYEQYF. Supplemented by reference TRBV5-4 and TRBJ2-7, the full variable domain reads ETGVTQSPTHLIKTRGQQVTLRCSSQSGHNTVSWYQQALGQGPQFIFQYYREEENGRGNFPPRFSGLQFPNYSSELNVNALELDDSALYLCASSLGAGISYEQYFGPGTRLTVT.

The chain combines TRBV7-6 with TRBJ2-1, with TRBD2 identical over 7 bases. The V gene end was trimmed by 2 bases and the J gene end by 5 bases; junction bases not matched to a gene: 15. Germline V gene lookup returns CDR1 SGHVS and CDR2 FNYEAQ. CDR3 length: 18 residues. This chain's CDR3 is CASSLRRMVGGINNEQFF. The CDR3 DNA follows: TGTGCCAGCAGCTTAAGGCGGATGGTGGGAGGGATAAACAATGAGCAGTTCTTC.

This chain uses TRBV6-1 with TRBJ1-2; D may be TRBD1 (5 bases). Germline V gives CDR1 MNHNS, CDR2 SASEGT. This CDR3 has 14 amino acids. V was trimmed by 7 bases and J by 8 bases, leaving 20 bases between them. The CDR3 coding sequence is TGTGCCAGCAACGGGGGACTGACCTTTTGGGGCTACACCTTC. Translation gives CASNGGLTFWGYTF.

This sequence joins TRBV29-1 and TRBJ1-2; the match to TRBD1 covers 9 bases. The CDR3 extends over 16 amino acids. CDR1 and CDR2 from the germline V gene are SQVTM and ANQGSEA. V gave up 1 base and J gave up 4 bases; unmatched junction bases: 10. CDR3 sequence: CSVEGGTGLDRYGYTF. As DNA, the CDR3 is TGCAGCGTTGAAGGGGGGACAGGGCTTGATCGCTATGGCTACACCTTC.

This clonotype was observed a handful of times. This CDR3 reads CATSDHSVSTDTQYF. In DNA, the CDR3 is TGTGCCACCAGTGATCATAGCGTTAGCACAGATACGCAGTATTTT. The chain recombines TRBV24-1 with TRBJ2-3, with D possibly being TRBD2 (5 bases). The CDR3 sequence is 15 residues long. Germline CDR1 and CDR2: KGHDR and SFDVKD. The ends were cut back, 3 bases at V and 0 bases at J, with 9 bases in the middle.

CDR3 amino acids: CSARRIGTSGDSDTQYF. The CDR3 DNA sequence: TGCAGTGCTAGAAGAATCGGGACTAGCGGGGACTCGGATACGCAGTATTTT. The chain uses TRBV20-1 and TRBJ2-3; the match to TRBD2 covers 13 bases. The J segment lost 6 bases and the V segment lost 2 bases, leaving 11 bases of the junction unmatched. This CDR3 region has 17 residues. Germline loops: CDR1 DFQATT, CDR2 SNEGSKA (reference sequence).

The V and J genes are TRBV29-1 and TRBJ1-2; a possible D gene is TRBD1 (5 bases). Germline CDR1 and CDR2: SQVTM and ANQGSEA. The CDR3 sequence is 14 residues long. The germline V and J ends were trimmed by 2 bases and 7 bases, with 17 bases remaining between them. The DNA for the CDR3 is TGCAGCGTTGAACCGGGGGAGGTCTATGGTGGCTACACCTTC. Encoded protein: CSVEPGEVYGGYTF.

This clonotype was detected many times. This chain links TRBV25-1 with TRBJ1-1, with D perhaps matching TRBD1 (6 bases). Trimming stripped 8 bases from V and 2 bases from J, with 12 bases between. This CDR3 contains 13 residues. Germline V gene sequence: CDR1 MGHDK, CDR2 SYGVNS. The CDR3 here is CASAPQGNTEAFF. The CDR3 nucleotides are TGTGCCAGCGCTCCACAGGGCAACACTGAAGCTTTCTTT.

This clonotype was seen many times. The chain carries TRBV6-5 and TRBJ2-7; D call uncertain. This CDR3 is built from 14 residues. The germline V gene encodes CDR1 MNHEY and CDR2 SVGAGI. The V end lost 7 bases, the J end lost 4 bases, and 17 bases lay between the germline ends. The DNA of the CDR3 is TGTGCCAGCACCTCAGGACGGCCCCCTTACGAGCAGTACTTC. This encodes CASTSGRPPYEQYF.

The sample holds a few counts of this clonotype. The chain couples TRBV5-1 to TRBJ1-2; 8 bases fit TRBD1. V was pared by 4 bases and J by 9 bases, with 8 bases of the junction left unmatched. The germline V gene encodes CDR1 SGHRS and CDR2 YFSETQ. CDR3 size: 13 residues. The CDR3 nucleotides read TGCGCCAGCAGCGCCGGACAGGGATCGAGCTACACCTTC. As protein: CASSAGQGSSYTF.